Given below is one T cell receptor beta chain in context. These data are taken from a study of T cell changes during pregnancy in multiple sclerosis. The table came from immunoSEQ multiplex PCR; TCRdb's copy has only in-frame clones and leaves some out. The sample yields 70,000 to 95,000 clones, about 89% seen once. The TCR sequence derives from a female donor with multiple sclerosis, enrolled in a pregnancy study. The specimen comprised CD4+ T cells from peripheral blood mononuclear cells, sampled in the second trimester of pregnancy.

This chain's CDR3 is CASSPGVAGGQDTQYF. CDR3 DNA: TGTGCCAGCTCACCAGGAGTAGCGGGAGGGCAAGATACGCAGTATTTT. The chain combines TRBV18 with TRBJ2-3, with TRBD2 matching 11 bases. The V and J ends lost 2 bases and 5 bases, in that order; junction bases with no gene match: 6. Germline V gene lookup returns CDR1 KGHSH and CDR2 LQKENI. This CDR3 is 16 amino acids long.